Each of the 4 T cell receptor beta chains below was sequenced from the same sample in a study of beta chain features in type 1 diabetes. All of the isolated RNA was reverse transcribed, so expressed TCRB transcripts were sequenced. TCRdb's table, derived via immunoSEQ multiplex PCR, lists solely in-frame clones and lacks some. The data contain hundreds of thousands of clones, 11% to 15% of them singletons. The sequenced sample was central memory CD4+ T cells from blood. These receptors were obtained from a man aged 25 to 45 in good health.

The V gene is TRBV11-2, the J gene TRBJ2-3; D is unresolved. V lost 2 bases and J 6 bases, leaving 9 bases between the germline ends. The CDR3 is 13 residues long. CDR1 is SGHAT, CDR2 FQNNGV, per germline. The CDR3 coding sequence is TGTGCCAGCAGCTTACAGTATAGGGATACGCAGTATTTT. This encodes CASSLQYRDTQYF. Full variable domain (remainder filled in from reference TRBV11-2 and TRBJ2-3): EAGVAQSPRYKIIEKRQSVAFWCNPISGHATLYWYQQILGQGPKLLIQFQNNGVVDDSQLPKDRFSAERLKGVDSTLKIQPAKLEDSAVYLCASSLQYRDTQYFGPGTRLTVL.

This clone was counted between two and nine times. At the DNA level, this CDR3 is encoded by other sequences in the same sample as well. CDR3 residues: CASSDTNYGYTF. CDR3 nucleotides: TGTGCCAGCAGCGACACAAACTATGGCTACACCTTC. The chain recombines TRBV6-1 with TRBJ1-2; no clear D. The V gene's germline CDR1 is MNHNS and CDR2 SASEGT. Trimming took 6 bases from V and 2 from J, leaving 7 bases between them. The CDR3 covers 12 residues.

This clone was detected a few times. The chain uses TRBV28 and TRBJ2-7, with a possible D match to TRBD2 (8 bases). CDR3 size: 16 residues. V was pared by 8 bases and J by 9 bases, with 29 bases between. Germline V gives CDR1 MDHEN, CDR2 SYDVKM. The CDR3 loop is CASLEAGVEGATAQYV. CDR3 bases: TGTGCCAGCCTAGAAGCGGGAGTGGAGGGGGCTACGGCGCAGTACGTC.

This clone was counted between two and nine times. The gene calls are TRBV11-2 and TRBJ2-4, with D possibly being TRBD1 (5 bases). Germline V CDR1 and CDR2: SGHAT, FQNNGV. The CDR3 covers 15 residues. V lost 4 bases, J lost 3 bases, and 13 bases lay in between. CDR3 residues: CASSSRRQGKNIQYF. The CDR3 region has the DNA TGTGCCAGCAGCTCGAGGCGGCAGGGCAAAAACATTCAGTACTTC.